The entry that follows covers one TCR beta chain sequence. Its antigen is currently unknown. The library targeted TCRbeta and was prepared with unique molecular identifiers. Each CDR3 protein is one row after TCRdb ran MiXCR on the PCR reads. The data show about 350,000 distinct CDR3 sequences, under 20% seen once. This sample is part of a study of T-cell reconstitution after alpha-beta-depleted transplantation in children. Study observations and caveats: One year post-transplant, T-cell counts and diversity were largely derived from T cells produced anew. At around two months after transplant, the alpha-beta T cells were reportedly derived from several hundred expanded clones that came from non-depleted graft cells.

Sample: PBMCs, mostly from graft donor cells, taken 360 days after TCRalphabeta/CD19-depleted stem cell transplant. The clonotype comes from a male patient under 10 years old who had a stem cell transplant for acute lymphoblastic leukemia, so the T cells may come from the graft donor.

As DNA, the CDR3 is TGTGCCAGCAGTTTTGGGGGACTAGGTGGCTACGAGCAGTACTTC. Its translation is CASSFGGLGGYEQYF. The V and J genes are TRBV12-3 or TRBV12-4 and TRBJ2-7; 8 nucleotides match TRBD2. Trimming removed 3 bases from V and 3 bases from J; junction bases left unmatched: 7. The CDR3 runs to 15 residues.